This is a list of T cell receptor beta chains from one sample in a study of cytomegalovirus exposure and HLA in healthy donors. Produced via immunoSEQ multiplex PCR; TCRdb's table is partial and in-frame only. Among about 56,000 clones listed, around 93% were seen once. The sample comprised PBMCs. All receptors derive from a woman younger than 35 in good health and CMV-seropositive. CDR3s include the opening cysteine and the closing phenylalanine or tryptophan. The D gene is left open where the match is weak. Rows may omit the clone size; those that give it use once, few, many or a size class.

18 | TRBJ1-4 | TRBV4-1 | TRBD1 | - | TGCGCCAGCAGCCAAGATATAACAGGGGGTGCAACTAATGAAAAACTGTTTTTT | CASSQDITGGATNEKLFF
15 | TRBJ2-3 | TRBV5-1 | - | - | TGCGCCAGCACCCCAGGGGACCAGGATGCAGATACGCAGTATTTT | CASTPGDQDADTQYF
13 | TRBJ2-1 | TRBV27 | - | - | TGTGCCAGCAGTTTATTGGAGCACAATGAGCAGTTCTTC | CASSLLEHNEQFF
14 | TRBJ1-3 | TRBV10-1 | - | - | TGCGCCAACAATGAGACAGTAATCTTGAACACCATATATTTT | CANNETVILNTIYF
15 | TRBJ2-3 | TRBV5-8 | TRBD1 | once | TGTGCCAGCAGCCCCGGACAGGGGGACGGGGATACGCAGTATTTT | CASSPGQGDGDTQYF
17 | TRBJ1-5 | TRBV30 | - | - | TGTGCCTGGAGTGCCAGGGTTGGCGGTTATAGCAATCAGCCCCAGCATTTT | CAWSARVGGYSNQPQHF
15 | TRBJ1-6 | TRBV6-1 | - | - | TGTGCCAGCCTAGGGACACAGGGTTCGAATTCACCCCTCCACTTT | CASLGTQGSNSPLHF
16 | TRBJ2-2 | TRBV6-1 | TRBD2 | - | TGTGCCAGCAGTGCACCCGGGGGGGTGAACACCGGGGAGCTGTTTTTT | CASSAPGGVNTGELFF
14 | TRBJ2-7 | TRBV5-1 | - | few | TGCGCCAGCAGCCGAGCCGGGGACTCCTACGAGCAGTACTTC | CASSRAGDSYEQYF
13 | TRBJ2-3 | TRBV27 | - | once | TGTGCCAGCAGTTTCGGTGTCCTAGATACGCAGTATTTT | CASSFGVLDTQYF
16 | TRBJ1-1 | TRBV18 | - | - | TGTGCCAGCTCACCGGCTTCGGGCAGGGTTGGAACTGAAGCTTTCTTT | CASSPASGRVGTEAFF
15 | TRBJ1-6 | TRBV6-5 | TRBD1 | few | TGTGCCAGCAAGGGAACGGGACAGGGTAATTCACCCCTCCACTTT | CASKGTGQGNSPLHF
15 | TRBJ1-1 | TRBV5-6 | TRBD1 | - | TGTGCCAGCAGCTACCGACAGGGGGCGCGGACTGAAGCTTTCTTT | CASSYRQGARTEAFF
12 | TRBJ2-7 | TRBV2 | - | once | TGTGCCAGCCGAGGAGAGGGGGACGGTCCGTACTTC | CASRGEGDGPYF
15 | TRBJ2-2 | TRBV27 | TRBD2 | - | TGTGCCAGCAGTTTAGGCGGGGGGAGCACCGGGGAGCTGTTTTTT | CASSLGGGSTGELFF
15 | TRBJ2-3 | TRBV4-1 | TRBD1 | - | TGCGCCAGCAGCAGTTACGAGGGGGCAGCAGATACGCAGTATTTT | CASSSYEGAADTQYF
17 | TRBJ1-4 | TRBV19 | TRBD1 | - | TGTGCCAGCAGCCCCAGGGACAGGGGATCGAGTAATGAAAAACTGTTTTTT | CASSPRDRGSSNEKLFF
13 | TRBJ2-3 | TRBV6-6 | - | - | TGTGCCAGCCGAAATGGGCACACAGATACGCAGTATTTT | CASRNGHTDTQYF
13 | TRBJ1-1 | TRBV27 | - | - | TGTGCCACCAAGACAGGCTTGAACACTGAAGCTTTCTTT | CATKTGLNTEAFF
14 | TRBJ1-6 | TRBV6-5 | - | - | TGTGCCAGCAGTACAGGGATGGATAATTCACCCCTCCACTTT | CASSTGMDNSPLHF
13 | TRBJ2-7 | TRBV29-1 | - | - | TGCAGCGTTGTTCAGGGGCCGTCCTACGAGCAGTACTTC | CSVVQGPSYEQYF
15 | TRBJ2-7 | TRBV5-1 | TRBD1 | - | TGCGCCAGCAGCGGGGGGACAGGCATCTCCTACGAGCAGTACTTC | CASSGGTGISYEQYF
20 | TRBJ2-1 | TRBV27 | TRBD2 | - | TGTGCCAGCAGTCGCCTCGCTGGGGGGGGACCCACAACTTCTCACAATGAGCAGTTCTTC | CASSRLAGGGPTTSHNEQFF
11 | TRBJ2-5 | TRBV4-1 | - | - | TGCGCCAGCAGCAGGGGGGAGACCCAGTACTTC | CASSRGETQYF
16 | TRBJ1-3 | TRBV5-1 | TRBD1 | - | TGCGCCAGCAGCTTGGCCACCGGGACAGGGAGAAACACCATATATTTT | CASSLATGTGRNTIYF
15 | TRBJ1-6 | TRBV27 | - | - | TGTGCCAGCAGATATCGGGGGGGGGCATTTTCACCCCTCCACTTT | CASRYRGGAFSPLHF
16 | TRBJ2-2 | TRBV6-4 | TRBD2 | - | TGTGCCAGCAGTGACTCACGACTAGCGGGGGCCGGGGAGCTGTTTTTT | CASSDSRLAGAGELFF
14 | TRBJ2-5 | TRBV18 | - | - | TGTGCCAGCTCACCACCGACAGGTTCAGAGACCCAGTACTTC | CASSPPTGSETQYF
13 | TRBJ2-7 | TRBV27 | - | few | TGTGCCAGCAGTTTGCGGGGCGCGTTCGAGCAGTACTTC | CASSLRGAFEQYF
16 | TRBJ2-1 | TRBV28 | TRBD1 | - | TGTGCCAGCAGTTTATTCCAGGGGGCGCCGAGGTATGAGCAGTTCTTC | CASSLFQGAPRYEQFF
14 | TRBJ2-1 | TRBV10-2 | TRBD1 | few | TGCGCCAGTCAATCCGGGACAGGGGACAATGAGCAGTTCTTC | CASQSGTGDNEQFF
13 | TRBJ1-2 | TRBV7-9 | TRBD1 | - | TGTGCCAGCAGCCCTGACAGGGGAACTGGCTACACCTTC | CASSPDRGTGYTF
17 | TRBJ1-6 | TRBV7-6 | - | - | TGTGCCAGCAGCTACGCTACGGGGGGGGGCGAACGGTCACCCCTCCACTTT | CASSYATGGGERSPLHF
14 | TRBJ2-7 | TRBV18 | TRBD1 | - | TGTGCCAGCTCACCACCCGGGACAGACTACGAGCAGTACTTC | CASSPPGTDYEQYF
16 | TRBJ2-1 | TRBV7-9 | TRBD1 | - | TGTGCCAGCAGCTTACTAGGACAGGGGGCGAATAATGAGCAGTTCTTC | CASSLLGQGANNEQFF
17 | TRBJ2-2 | TRBV9 | TRBD2 | - | TGTGCCAGCAGATTCTCGATCGGGAGGCGGGACACCGGGGAGCTGTTTTTT | CASRFSIGRRDTGELFF
17 | TRBJ2-7 | TRBV11-2 | - | - | TGTGCCAGCAGCTTAGACCCCCTAGGGGGGGGAGCGGGCGAGCAGTACTTC | CASSLDPLGGGAGEQYF
15 | TRBJ2-7 | TRBV5-1 | - | - | TGCGCCAGCAGCTTGGCTCCAGGGATCTTATACGAGCAGTACTTC | CASSLAPGILYEQYF
17 | TRBJ1-1 | TRBV28 | TRBD1 | - | TGTGCCAGCAGTTCCCCCGGCGGGACAGCCAGAAACACTGAAGCTTTCTTT | CASSSPGGTARNTEAFF
15 | TRBJ2-3 | TRBV7-2 | TRBD2 | - | TGTGCCAGCAGCCCGGGACTAGCGATCACAGATACGCAGTATTTT | CASSPGLAITDTQYF
15 | TRBJ1-1 | TRBV29-1 | - | - | TGCAGCGTTCGCTCCTTACTCAATCCGAACACTGAAGCTTTCTTT | CSVRSLLNPNTEAFF
16 | TRBJ2-7 | TRBV7-8 | - | - | TGTGCCAGCAGCCAAGCCCCGGGAGTTAGCTCCTACGAGCAGTACTTC | CASSQAPGVSSYEQYF
16 | TRBJ2-7 | TRBV19 | TRBD1 | - | TGTGCCAGTAGTTCTAGACAGGGAAGGGCCTCCTACGAGCAGTACTTC | CASSSRQGRASYEQYF
14 | TRBJ1-6 | TRBV7-9 | - | - | TGTGCCAGCAGCTTAGTCCAGGGGAATTCACCCCTCCACTTT | CASSLVQGNSPLHF
13 | TRBJ2-7 | TRBV11-2 | - | - | TGTGCCAGCAGCTTATTACCGGGGTCCGAGCAGTACTTC | CASSLLPGSEQYF
15 | TRBJ2-7 | TRBV6-5 | TRBD2 | - | TGTGCCAGCAGTCTTGGGGGGGGATACTCCTACGAGCAGTACTTC | CASSLGGGYSYEQYF
13 | TRBJ1-5 | TRBV19 | - | - | TGTGCCAGTAGTACGGAGGGCAATCAGCCCCAGCATTTT | CASSTEGNQPQHF
13 | TRBJ1-6 | TRBV27 | - | few | TGTGCCAGCAGTTTTGGGGGGGATTCACCCCTCCACTTT | CASSFGGDSPLHF
13 | TRBJ2-1 | TRBV29-1 | - | - | TGCAGCGCCCTCGGCGGGTCCTACAATGAGCAGTTCTTC | CSALGGSYNEQFF
13 | TRBJ2-7 | TRBV29-1 | TRBD1 | - | TGCAGCGCATTGGGACAGGGACTTTACGAGCAGTACTTC | CSALGQGLYEQYF